This T cell receptor beta chain was retrieved from a study of cytomegalovirus exposure and HLA in healthy donors. Study results and caveats: Among the CMV-associated chains, three were confirmed in vitro as specific for CMV antigens. Among the most significant clusters, several appeared linked to common viral pathogens in a later analysis. Available immune exposure information covered CMV serostatus only.

The sample holds one count of this clone. What it binds is unknown. Deletions cut 7 bases from V and 6 bases from J, with 13 bases between. Germline assignment: CDR1 SEHNR and CDR2 FQNEAQ (reference sequence). This CDR3 spans 13 amino acids. This PCR relied on a set of 60 Vbeta primers and 13 Jbeta primers. The protocol was immunoSEQ multiplex PCR, while the TCRdb copy is restricted to in-frame clones and leaves out a portion. The profile covers fewer than 250,000 clones, with more than 75% appearing a single time and around 1.2% taken by the ten largest. The TCR originated in a young man in good health and CMV-seronegative. J is TRBJ2-1 and V is TRBV7-9, with D tentatively TRBD2 (8 bases). What was sequenced was PBMCs. In DNA, the CDR3 is TGTGCCAGCACCGGGAGGGGGCGCAATGAGCAGTTCTTC. This encodes CASTGRGRNEQFF.